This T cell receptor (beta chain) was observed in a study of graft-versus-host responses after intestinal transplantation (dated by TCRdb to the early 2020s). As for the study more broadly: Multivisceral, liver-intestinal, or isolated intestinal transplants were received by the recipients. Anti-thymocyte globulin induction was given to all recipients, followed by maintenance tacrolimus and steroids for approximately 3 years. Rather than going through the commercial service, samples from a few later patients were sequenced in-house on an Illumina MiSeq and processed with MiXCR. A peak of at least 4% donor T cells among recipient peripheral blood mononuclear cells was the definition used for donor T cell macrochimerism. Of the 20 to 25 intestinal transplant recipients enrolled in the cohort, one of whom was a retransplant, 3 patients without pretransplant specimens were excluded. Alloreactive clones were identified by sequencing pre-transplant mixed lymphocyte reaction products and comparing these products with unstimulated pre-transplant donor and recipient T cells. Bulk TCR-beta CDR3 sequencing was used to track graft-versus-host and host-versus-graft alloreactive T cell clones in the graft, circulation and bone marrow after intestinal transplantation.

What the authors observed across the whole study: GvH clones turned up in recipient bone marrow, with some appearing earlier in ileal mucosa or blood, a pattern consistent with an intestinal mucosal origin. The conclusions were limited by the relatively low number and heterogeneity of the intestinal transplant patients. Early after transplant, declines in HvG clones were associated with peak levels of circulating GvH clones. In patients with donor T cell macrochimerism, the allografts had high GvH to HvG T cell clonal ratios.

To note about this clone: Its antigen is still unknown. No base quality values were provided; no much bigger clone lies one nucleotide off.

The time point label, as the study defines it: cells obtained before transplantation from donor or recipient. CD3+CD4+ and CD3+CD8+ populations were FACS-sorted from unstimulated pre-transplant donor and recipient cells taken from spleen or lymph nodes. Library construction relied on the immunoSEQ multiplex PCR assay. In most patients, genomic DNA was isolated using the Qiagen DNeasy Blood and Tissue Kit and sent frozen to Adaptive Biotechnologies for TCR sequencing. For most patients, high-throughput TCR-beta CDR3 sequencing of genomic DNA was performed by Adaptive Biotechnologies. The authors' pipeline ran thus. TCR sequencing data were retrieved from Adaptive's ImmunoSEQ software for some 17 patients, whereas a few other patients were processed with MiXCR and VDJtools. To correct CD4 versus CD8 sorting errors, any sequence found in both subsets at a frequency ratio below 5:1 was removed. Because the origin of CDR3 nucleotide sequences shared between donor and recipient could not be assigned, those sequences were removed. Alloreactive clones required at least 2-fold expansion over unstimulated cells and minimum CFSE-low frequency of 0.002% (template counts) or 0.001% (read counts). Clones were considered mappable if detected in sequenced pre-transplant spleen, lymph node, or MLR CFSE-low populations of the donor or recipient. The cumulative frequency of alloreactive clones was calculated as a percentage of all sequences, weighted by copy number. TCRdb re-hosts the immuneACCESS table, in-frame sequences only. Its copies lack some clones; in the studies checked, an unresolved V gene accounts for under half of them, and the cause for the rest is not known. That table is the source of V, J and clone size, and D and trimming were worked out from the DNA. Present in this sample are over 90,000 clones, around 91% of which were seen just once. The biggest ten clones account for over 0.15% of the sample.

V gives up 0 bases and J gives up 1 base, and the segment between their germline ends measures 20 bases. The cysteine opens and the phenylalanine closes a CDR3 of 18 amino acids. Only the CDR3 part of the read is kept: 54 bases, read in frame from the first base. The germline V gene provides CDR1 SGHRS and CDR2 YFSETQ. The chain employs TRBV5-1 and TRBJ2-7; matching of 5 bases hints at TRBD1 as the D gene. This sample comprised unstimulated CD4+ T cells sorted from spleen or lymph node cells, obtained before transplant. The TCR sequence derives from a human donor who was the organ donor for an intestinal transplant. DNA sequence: TGCGCCAGCAGCTTGGTAGGGGCCTTGGTCGGCAGATCCTACGAGCAGTACTTC. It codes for CASSLVGALVGRSYEQYF. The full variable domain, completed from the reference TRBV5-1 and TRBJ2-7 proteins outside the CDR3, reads KAGVTQTPRYLIKTRGQQVTLSCSPISGHRSVSWYQQTPGQGLQFLFEYFSETQRNKGNFPGRFSGRQFSNSRSEMNVSTLELGDSALYLCASSLVGALVGRSYEQYFGPGTRLTVT.